This TCR beta chain was captured in a study of blood T cell repertoires in COVID-19. Study processing details: Nucleated cell number was recorded as an estimate derived from reference gene primer amplification. Produced via immunoSEQ multiplex PCR; TCRdb's table is partial and in-frame only. That table furnishes V, J and clone size, whereas the DNA furnished D and trimming. The sample holds some 240,000 clones; around 82% are singletons and the top ten take about 7%. Trimming cost V 0 bases and J 6 bases, with 18 bases left between them. Germline V gives CDR1 SGHRS, CDR2 YFSETQ. The CDR3 totals 16 residues.

This chain uses TRBV5-1 with TRBJ1-2; TRBD1 might be the D (5 bases). This TCR derives from a woman between 65 and 79 years old with acute or convalescent COVID-19. The specimen sequenced was peripheral blood. Here the CDR3 DNA reads TGCGCCAGCAGCTTGGAGTCAGTTCGACAGCCTCATGGCTACACCTTC. Its protein is CASSLESVRQPHGYTF.